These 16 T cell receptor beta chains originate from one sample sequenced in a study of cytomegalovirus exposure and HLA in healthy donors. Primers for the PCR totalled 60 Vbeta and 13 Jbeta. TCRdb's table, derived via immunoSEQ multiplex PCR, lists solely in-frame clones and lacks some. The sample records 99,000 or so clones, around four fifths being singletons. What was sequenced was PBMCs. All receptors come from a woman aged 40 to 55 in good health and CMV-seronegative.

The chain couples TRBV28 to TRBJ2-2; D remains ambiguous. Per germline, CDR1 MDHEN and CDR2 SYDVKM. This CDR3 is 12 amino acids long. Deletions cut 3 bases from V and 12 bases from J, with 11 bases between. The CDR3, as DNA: TGTGCCAGCAGTTTGTTTCAGGCACAGCTGTTTTTT. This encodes CASSLFQAQLFF.

The CDR3, as DNA: TGTGCCAGCAGTGAAGGAGGGGGGGCCCAGTACTTC. Residues: CASSEGGGAQYF. The rearrangement joins TRBV2 to TRBJ2-5; D is perhaps TRBD2 (7 bases). This CDR3 region has 12 residues. Germline lookup yields CDR1 SNHLY and CDR2 FYNNEI. V was trimmed by 1 base and J by 9 bases, leaving 9 bases between them.

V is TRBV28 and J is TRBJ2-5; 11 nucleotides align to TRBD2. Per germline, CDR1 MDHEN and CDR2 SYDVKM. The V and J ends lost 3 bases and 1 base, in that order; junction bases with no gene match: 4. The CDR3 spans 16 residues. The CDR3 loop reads CASSFPGTSGQETQYF. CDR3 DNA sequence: TGTGCCAGCAGTTTCCCTGGGACTAGCGGCCAAGAGACCCAGTACTTC.

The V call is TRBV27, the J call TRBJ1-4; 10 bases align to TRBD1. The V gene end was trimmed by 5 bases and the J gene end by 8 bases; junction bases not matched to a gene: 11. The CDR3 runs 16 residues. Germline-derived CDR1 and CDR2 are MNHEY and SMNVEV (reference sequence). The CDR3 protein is CASSLIGGTGVEKLFF. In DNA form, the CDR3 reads TGTGCCAGCAGTCTCATCGGTGGGACAGGGGTCGAAAAACTGTTTTTT.

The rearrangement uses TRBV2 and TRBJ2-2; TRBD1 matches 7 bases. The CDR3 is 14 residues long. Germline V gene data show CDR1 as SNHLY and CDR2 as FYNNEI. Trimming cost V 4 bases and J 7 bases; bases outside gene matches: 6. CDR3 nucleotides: TGTGCCAGCAGTGTGAGGGGGCAAGGCGGGGAGCTGTTTTTT. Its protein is CASSVRGQGGELFF. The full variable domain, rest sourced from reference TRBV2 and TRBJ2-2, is EPEVTQTPSHQVTQMGQEVILRCVPISNHLYFYWYRQILGQKVEFLVSFYNNEISEKSEIFDDQFSVERPDGSNFTLKIRSTKLEDSAMYFCASSVRGQGGELFFGEGSRLTVL.

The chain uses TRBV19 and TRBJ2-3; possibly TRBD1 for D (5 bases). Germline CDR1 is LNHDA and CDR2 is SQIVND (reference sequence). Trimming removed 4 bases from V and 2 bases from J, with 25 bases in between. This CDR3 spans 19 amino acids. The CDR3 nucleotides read TGTGCCAGTAGTAATCCGACAGCAAAAAATGTGATTTTCACAGATACGCAGTATTTT. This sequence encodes CASSNPTAKNVIFTDTQYF.

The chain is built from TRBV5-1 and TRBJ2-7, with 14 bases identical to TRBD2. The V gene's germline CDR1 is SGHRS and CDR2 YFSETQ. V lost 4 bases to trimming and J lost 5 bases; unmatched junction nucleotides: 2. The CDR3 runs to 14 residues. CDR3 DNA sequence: TGCGCCAGCAGCCGGGGACTAGCGGGAGACGAGCAGTACTTC. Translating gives CASSRGLAGDEQYF.

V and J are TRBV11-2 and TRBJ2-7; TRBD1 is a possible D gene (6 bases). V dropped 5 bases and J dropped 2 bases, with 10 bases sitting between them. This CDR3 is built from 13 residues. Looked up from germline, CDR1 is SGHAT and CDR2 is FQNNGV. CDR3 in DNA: TGTGCCAGCAGCCTAGGACAGACCTACGAGCAGTACTTC. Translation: CASSLGQTYEQYF.

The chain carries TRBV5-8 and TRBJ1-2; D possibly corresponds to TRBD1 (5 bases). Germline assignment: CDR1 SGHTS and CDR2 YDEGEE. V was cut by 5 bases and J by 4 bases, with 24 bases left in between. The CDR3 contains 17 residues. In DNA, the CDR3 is TGTGCCAGCAGTCAAACGGGACTATTCATGGATTTCTATGGCTACACCTTC. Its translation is CASSQTGLFMDFYGYTF.

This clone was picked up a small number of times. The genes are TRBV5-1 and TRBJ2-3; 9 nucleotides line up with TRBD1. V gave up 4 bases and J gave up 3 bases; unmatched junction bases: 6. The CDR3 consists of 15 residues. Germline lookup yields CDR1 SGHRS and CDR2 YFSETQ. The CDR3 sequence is CASSRTGEWTDTQYF. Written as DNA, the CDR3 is TGCGCCAGCAGCCGGACAGGGGAGTGGACAGATACGCAGTATTTT.

This CDR3 reads CASGQAGGETQYF. CDR3 nucleotides: TGTGCTAGTGGCCAAGCGGGAGGGGAGACCCAGTACTTC. The chain has TRBV12-5 and TRBJ2-5, with 10 bases fitting TRBD2. Germline values: CDR1 LGHNT, CDR2 FRNRAP. J was trimmed by 5 bases and V by 6 bases; bases with no gene match: 3. The CDR3 has 13 amino acids.

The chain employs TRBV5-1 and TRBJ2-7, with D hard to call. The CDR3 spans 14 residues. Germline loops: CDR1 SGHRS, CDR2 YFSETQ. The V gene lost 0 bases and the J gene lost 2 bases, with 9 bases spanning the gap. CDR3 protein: CASSLVVQPYEQYF. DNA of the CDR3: TGCGCCAGCAGCTTGGTGGTACAGCCCTACGAGCAGTACTTC. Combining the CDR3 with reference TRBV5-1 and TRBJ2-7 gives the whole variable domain KAGVTQTPRYLIKTRGQQVTLSCSPISGHRSVSWYQQTPGQGLQFLFEYFSETQRNKGNFPGRFSGRQFSNSRSEMNVSTLELGDSALYLCASSLVVQPYEQYFGPGTRLTVT.

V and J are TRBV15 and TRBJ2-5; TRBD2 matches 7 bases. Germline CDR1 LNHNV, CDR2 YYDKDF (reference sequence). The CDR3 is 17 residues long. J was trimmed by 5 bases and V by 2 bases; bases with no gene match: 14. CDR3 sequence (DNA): TGTGCCACCAGCAGAAGGGACTACAGTAGAGACCTGGAGACCCAGTACTTC. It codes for CATSRRDYSRDLETQYF. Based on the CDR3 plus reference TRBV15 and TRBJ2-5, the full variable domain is DAMVIQNPRYQVTQFGKPVTLSCSQTLNHNVMYWYQQKSSQAPKLLFHYYDKDFNNEADTPDNFQSRRPNTSFCFLDIRSPGLGDTAMYLCATSRRDYSRDLETQYFGPGTRLLVL.

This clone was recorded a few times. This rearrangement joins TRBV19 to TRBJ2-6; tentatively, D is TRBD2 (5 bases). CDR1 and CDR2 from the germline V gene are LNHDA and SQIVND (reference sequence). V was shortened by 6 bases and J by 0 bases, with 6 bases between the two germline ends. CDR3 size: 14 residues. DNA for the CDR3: TGTGCCAGTAGCGAGGGCTCTGGGGCCAACGTCCTGACTTTC. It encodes CASSEGSGANVLTF. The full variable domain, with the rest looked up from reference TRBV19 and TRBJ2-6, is DGGITQSPKYLFRKEGQNVTLSCEQNLNHDAMYWYRQDPGQGLRLIYYSQIVNDFQKGDIAEGYSVSREKKESFPLTVTSAQKNPTAFYLCASSEGSGANVLTFGAGSRLTVL.

As DNA, the CDR3 is TGTGCCAGCAGTTTAAGGGAGAAAGAGACCCAGTACTTC. Its protein product is CASSLREKETQYF. V is TRBV27 and J is TRBJ2-5, with D possibly TRBD2 on 5 matching bases. The germline gives CDR1 MNHEY, CDR2 SMNVEV (reference sequence). This CDR3 has 13 amino acids. Trimming removed 2 bases from V and 3 bases from J, with 7 bases in between.

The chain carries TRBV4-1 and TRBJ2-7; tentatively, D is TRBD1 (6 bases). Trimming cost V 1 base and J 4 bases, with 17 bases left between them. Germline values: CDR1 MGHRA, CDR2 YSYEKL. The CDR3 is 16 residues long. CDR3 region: CASSQGYAGVLYEQYF. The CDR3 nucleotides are TGCGCCAGCAGCCAAGGGTATGCAGGGGTCCTATACGAGCAGTACTTC.